The rows below give T cell receptor beta chains drawn from one sample of a study of CD8+CD57+ T cells in acquired aplastic anemia. TCRdb re-analysed the reads in MiXCR, keeping a single row per CDR3 protein. Here the sample spans about 110,000 distinct CDR3 sequences, 40% to 60% being singletons. Sequencing input: sorted CD4+, CD8+, or CD8+CD57+ T cells (not recorded which) from PBMCs. The receptors shown here come from a human donor in good health, serving as a control. Both conserved end residues are part of each CDR3. D genes are given only for firm matches. Clone size is shown for a subset of rows, as once, few, many or a class of expanded clone.

d_call,v_call,clone_size,j_call,cdr3_nt,cdr3_aa
TRBD2,TRBV2,.,TRBJ2-7,TGTGCCAGCAGCCCGAGGGGACTAAGCTACGAGCAGTACTTC,CASSPRGLSYEQYF
TRBD2,TRBV15,.,TRBJ2-7,TGTGCCACCAGCAGAGGGACTAGCGGGGCCTCCTACGAGCAGTACTTC,CATSRGTSGASYEQYF
.,TRBV2,few,TRBJ2-1,TGTGCCAGCAGTGAAGCAGCGCGAGGTGAGCAGTTCTTC,CASSEAARGEQFF
.,TRBV29-1,.,TRBJ2-3,TGCAGCGTCCTCAGAGGACAGACTTTTAGCACAGATACGCAGTATTTT,CSVLRGQTFSTDTQYF
.,TRBV2,many,TRBJ1-5,TGTGCCAGCAGCTTGACGACAGGCCCTGGCCAGCCCCAGCATTTT,CASSLTTGPGQPQHF
.,TRBV29-1,.,TRBJ1-1,TGCAGCGCCCGCACAAGAAGCACTGAAGCTTTCTTT,CSARTRSTEAFF
TRBD2,TRBV19,.,TRBJ2-7,TGTGCCAGTAGCCACCGCGGGGGCGAGCAGTACTTC,CASSHRGGEQYF
TRBD2,TRBV11-2,few,TRBJ2-3,TGTGCCAGCAGCTTCGGGACTAGCGGGGGGGCAGATACGCAGTATTTT,CASSFGTSGGADTQYF
.,TRBV2,.,TRBJ1-2,TGTGCTTCGCACCCCCCTAACTATGGCTACACCTTC,CASHPPNYGYTF
.,TRBV10-3,.,TRBJ2-5,TGTGCCATCAGTCGGGCAGGGAGGGAGACCCAGTACTTC,CAISRAGRETQYF
.,TRBV15,many,TRBJ1-1,TGTGCCACCAGCTCAACTCGGGTCGGGGGGAACACTGAAGCTTTCTTT,CATSSTRVGGNTEAFF
.,TRBV6-1,.,TRBJ1-3,TGTGCCAGCAGTGTTGTAGGAACTGGAGACACCATATATTTT,CASSVVGTGDTIYF
TRBD1,TRBV2,few,TRBJ2-1,TGTGCCAGGGACAGGGAAGATGAGCAGTTCTTC,CARDREDEQFF
.,TRBV24-1,.,TRBJ2-1,TGTGCCACCAGTGACCCCCGTTGGGGGTTCGATGAGCAGTTCTTC,CATSDPRWGFDEQFF
TRBD1,TRBV19,.,TRBJ2-5,TGTGCCAGTAGTCAAGAGGGGACAGGTACATTGACCCAGTACTTC,CASSQEGTGTLTQYF
TRBD1,TRBV9,many,TRBJ1-5,TGTGCCAGCAGCGGGGGACAGGGGGGAAGTCAGCCCCAGCATTTT,CASSGGQGGSQPQHF
.,TRBV15,.,TRBJ1-1,TGTGCCACCAGCGGTGATACTCGGGGGCGAGACACTGAAGCCTTCTTT,CATSGDTRGRDTEAFF
.,TRBV7-2,.,TRBJ2-5,TGTGCCAGCAGCTTAGTAGTCTGGGAGACCCAGTACTTC,CASSLVVWETQYF
.,TRBV4-1,many,TRBJ1-5,TGCGCCAGCAGCCAAGAGTTCGACCCTCAGCCCCAGCATTTT,CASSQEFDPQPQHF
TRBD1,TRBV20-1,.,TRBJ1-5,TGCAGTGCTAGAGATCGAGGGGGCAGCAATCAGCCCCAGCATTTT,CSARDRGGSNQPQHF
.,TRBV20-1,.,TRBJ1-2,TGCAGTGCCGGTGACGGGAGCGGCTACACCTTC,CSAGDGSGYTF
.,TRBV7-9,few,TRBJ1-1,TGTGCCAGCAGCTTAGTCGGGAACACTGAAGCTTTCTTT,CASSLVGNTEAFF
TRBD2,TRBV29-1,.,TRBJ2-1,TGCAGCTCCGGGGGGTGGGAAGTAGGTGGAAATGAGCAGTTCTTC,CSSGGWEVGGNEQFF
.,TRBV9,.,TRBJ2-7,TGTGCCAGCAGCCCAACAGGTTTACTCGTTTACGAGCAGTACTTC,CASSPTGLLVYEQYF
TRBD1,TRBV27,.,TRBJ1-2,TGTGCCAGCAGGTCCGAGACAGGGGGCAGCGGAGGCTACACCTTC,CASRSETGGSGGYTF
.,TRBV7-2,many,TRBJ2-4,TGTGCCAGCAGCTTAGCGCTCATAGCCAAAAACATTCAGTACTTC,CASSLALIAKNIQYF
.,TRBV20-1,many,TRBJ2-5,TGCAGTGCTAGAGACAGGTCGGAGTTATGGACCCAGTACTTC,CSARDRSELWTQYF
.,TRBV2,.,TRBJ2-5,TGTGCCAGCAGTGCGGCAGAGACCCAGTACTTC,CASSAAETQYF
.,TRBV20-1,.,TRBJ1-1,TGCAGTGCTAGAACCCCCCCAAGTACTAACACTGAAGCTTTCTTT,CSARTPPSTNTEAFF
.,TRBV19,.,TRBJ2-5,TGTGCCAGTAGTATCCGCGGACAAGAGACCCAGTACTTC,CASSIRGQETQYF
.,TRBV5-1,once,TRBJ2-3,TGCGCCAGCAGCTTGGACTACACAGATACGCAGTATTTT,CASSLDYTDTQYF
TRBD2,TRBV6-5,many,TRBJ2-3,TGTGCCAGCAGTTTTAGTGTCGGGGGGGGCCGCACAGATACGCAGTATTTT,CASSFSVGGGRTDTQYF
TRBD1,TRBV2,few,TRBJ2-5,TGTGCCAGCAGCGGACAGGGACGAGAGACCCAGTACTTC,CASSGQGRETQYF
.,TRBV2,.,TRBJ2-5,TGTGCCAGCAGTGATCTCAGTTGGGGGACCCGGTACTTC,CASSDLSWGTRYF
TRBD1,TRBV19,many,TRBJ1-2,TGTGCCAGTAGTATCCTTGAAGGACAGGGACTCTTTAACTATGGCTACACCTTC,CASSILEGQGLFNYGYTF
.,TRBV5-6,.,TRBJ2-3,TGTGCCAGCAGCGCGACAGGTTCCATAGATACGCAGTATTTT,CASSATGSIDTQYF
.,TRBV2,.,TRBJ2-2,TGTGCCAGCATTATGACTCCGAACACCGGGGAGCTGTTTTTT,CASIMTPNTGELFF